The clone carrying this T cell receptor beta chain was observed once. TCRdb reanalyzed the PCR reads via MiXCR. The table has 9,500 to 15,000 clones, approximately 29% seen once. All patients were treatment-naive before thyroid surgery. Germline CDR1 is SGDLS and CDR2 is YYNGEE. The CDR3 sequence is 14 residues long. With 4 bases clipped from V and 6 bases from J, the junction kept 5 bases outside the gene matches. The sample belongs to a study of metastatic and nonmetastatic thyroid tumors. Study context: Repertoire comparisons spanned blood and tumor or nodule tissue from malignant and benign thyroid patients.

The sequence derives from a female donor with papillary thyroid cancer or a benign thyroid nodule (not recorded which). Some clones in this sample may be carry-over from other donors' samples. Sequenced: tumor tissue. The chain recombines TRBV9 with TRBJ2-7; 12 bases are a match to TRBD2. The CDR3 reads CASSKTSGSSEQYF. The DNA of the CDR3 is TGTGCCAGCAGCAAGACTAGCGGGAGCAGCGAGCAGTACTTC.